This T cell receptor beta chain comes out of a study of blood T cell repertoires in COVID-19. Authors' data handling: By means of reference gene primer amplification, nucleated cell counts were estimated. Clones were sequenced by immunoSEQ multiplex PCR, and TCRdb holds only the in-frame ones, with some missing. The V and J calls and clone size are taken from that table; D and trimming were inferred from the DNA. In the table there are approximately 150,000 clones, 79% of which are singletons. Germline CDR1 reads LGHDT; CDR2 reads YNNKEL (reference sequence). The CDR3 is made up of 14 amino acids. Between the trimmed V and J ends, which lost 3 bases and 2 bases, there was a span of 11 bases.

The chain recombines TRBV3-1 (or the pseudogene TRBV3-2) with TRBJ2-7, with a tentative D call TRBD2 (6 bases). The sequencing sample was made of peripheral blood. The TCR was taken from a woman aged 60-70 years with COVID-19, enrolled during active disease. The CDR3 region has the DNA TGTGCCAGCAGCCATGAAGGGGAGGCCTACGAGCAGTACTTC. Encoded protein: CASSHEGEAYEQYF.